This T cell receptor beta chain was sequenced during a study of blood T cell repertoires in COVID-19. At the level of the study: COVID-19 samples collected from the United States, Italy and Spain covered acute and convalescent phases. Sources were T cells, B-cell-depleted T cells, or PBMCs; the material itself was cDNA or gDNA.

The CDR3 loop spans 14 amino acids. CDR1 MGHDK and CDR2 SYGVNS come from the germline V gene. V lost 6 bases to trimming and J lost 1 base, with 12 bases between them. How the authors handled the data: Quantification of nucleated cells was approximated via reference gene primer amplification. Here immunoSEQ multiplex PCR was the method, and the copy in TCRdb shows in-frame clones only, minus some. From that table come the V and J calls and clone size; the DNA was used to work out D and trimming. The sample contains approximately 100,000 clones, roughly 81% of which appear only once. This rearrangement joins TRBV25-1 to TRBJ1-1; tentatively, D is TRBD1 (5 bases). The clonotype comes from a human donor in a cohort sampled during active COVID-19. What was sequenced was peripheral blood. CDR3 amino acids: CASSLGGRNTEAFF. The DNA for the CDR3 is TGTGCCAGCAGCCTCGGGGGGAGGAACACTGAAGCTTTCTTT.